This TCR beta chain comes out of a study of T cells in women clearing cervical HPV infection. The CDR3 is made up of 16 amino acids. Trimming stripped 4 bases from V and 1 base from J, with 19 bases between. Germline lookup yields CDR1 DFQATT and CDR2 SNEGSKA (reference sequence). TCRdb keeps only in-frame clones here, not all; method: immunoSEQ multiplex PCR. This sample's clone table lists about 24,000 clones. A remark on this clone: The CDR3 goes on 3 residues after the read ends, and that part is filled in from the germline J gene.

What was sequenced was blood buffy coat. This TCR was sampled from a woman aged 18-70 years with a cervical HPV16 infection that either progressed to CIN3+ or cleared (not recorded which). The genes are TRBV20-1 and TRBJ1-2; a weak D match, TRBD1 (5 bases). The CDR3 region is CSATLGGGRRNYGYTF. The sequenced part of the CDR3 DNA is TGCAGTGCTACCCTCGGGGGGGGACGACGTAACTATGGC.